Only one count was recorded for the clone carrying this T cell receptor beta chain. The ends were cut back, 0 bases at V and 3 bases at J, with 9 bases in the middle. The CDR3 runs to 15 residues. Germline values: CDR1 MNHEY, CDR2 SVGEGT. Profiling relied on immunoSEQ multiplex PCR, and the TCRdb table lists in-frame clones only, not all of them. The repertoire has roughly 150,000 clones, approximately 88% of them found once; the top ten carry approximately 5.3%. This sample is drawn from a study of blood T cell repertoires in COVID-19. Cohort allocation depended upon clinical history that participants reported. Exposed participants came across a COVID-19 case within 2 weeks before study entry.

Sequencing was carried out using PBMCs or T cells enriched from blood (not recorded which). This chain connects TRBV6-2 or TRBV6-3 to TRBJ2-1, with D hard to call. This TCR came from a man aged 70-80 years who had been exposed to COVID-19. Here the CDR3 DNA reads TGTGCCAGCAGTTACTCGTCGGTTAACTACAATGAGCAGTTCTTC. Translated: CASSYSSVNYNEQFF.